This T cell receptor (beta chain) was found in a study of graft-versus-host responses after intestinal transplantation. Study background: Among the recipients, transplants were multivisceral, liver-intestinal, or isolated intestinal. Tacrolimus plus steroids were given to all recipients for about 3 years, preceded by anti-thymocyte globulin induction.

Produced via immunoSEQ multiplex PCR; TCRdb's table is partial and in-frame only. The table lists roughly 80,000 clones, approximately 92% of them singletons. A note on this clone: Its antigen is as yet unknown.

Study outcomes and limitations: Clonal ratios of graft-versus-host to host-versus-graft in allografts were high for patients exhibiting graft-donor T cell macrochimerism. GvH clones detected in recipient marrow included some appearing first in ileum or blood.

The CDR3 sequence is 13 residues long. CDR1 SGHVS and CDR2 FQNEAQ come from the germline V gene. Trimming cost V 4 bases and J 4 bases; bases outside gene matches: 1. This clonotype was sampled from a human patient who received an intestinal transplant, so some T cells may come from the graft donor. The V call is TRBV7-8, the J call TRBJ1-5; 7 bases map to TRBD1. Sequenced material: PBMCs, taken 98 days after intestinal transplantation. In DNA, the CDR3 is TGTGCCAGCAGCTCCAGGGGGAATCAGCCCCAGCATTTT. As protein: CASSSRGNQPQHF.